This passage covers 23 T cell receptor beta chains from one sample sequenced in a study of PD-L1 blockade in urothelial cancer. The time point was: pretreatment peripheral blood. TCRdb's table, derived via immunoSEQ multiplex PCR, lists solely in-frame clones and lacks some. The sample records some 45,000 clones, 70% to 90% being singletons. The material sequenced was PBMCs, taken around atezolizumab (anti-PD-L1) treatment. The receptors originated from a donor aged 40 or over with urothelial cancer.

The V call is TRBV7-2, the J call TRBJ2-5; 8 bases are a match to TRBD2. The germline CDR1 and CDR2 sequences are SGHTA and FQGNSA. This CDR3 spans 15 amino acids. With V trimmed by 0 bases and J by 9 bases, 9 bases remained unmatched. CDR3 amino acids: CASSLAFPAGGAQYF. The CDR3, as DNA: TGTGCCAGCAGCTTAGCATTTCCGGCGGGAGGCGCCCAGTACTTC.

This clone has at least ten counts. The chain recombines TRBV9 with TRBJ1-4, with TRBD1 identical over 8 bases. The germline V gene has CDR1 SGDLS and CDR2 YYNGEE. After removal of 3 bases from V and 12 bases from J, the junction contained 10 bases not matched to a gene. The CDR3 has 14 amino acids. The CDR3 DNA sequence: TGTGCCAGCAGCGCCGGGACAGGTTCCTTACAACTGTTTTTT. Its protein is CASSAGTGSLQLFF.

The genes are TRBV5-4 and TRBJ2-2; possibly TRBD2 for D (5 bases). Germline values: CDR1 SGHNT, CDR2 YYREEE (reference sequence). CDR3 length equals 15 residues. V lost 0 bases, J lost 3 bases, and 9 bases lay in between. Here the CDR3 reads CASSLAPADTGELFF. The CDR3 DNA is TGTGCCAGCAGCTTGGCCCCAGCGGACACCGGGGAGCTGTTTTTT.

This clone was found once. The V and J genes are TRBV5-1 and TRBJ2-1; the match to TRBD2 covers 15 bases. With V trimmed by 4 bases and J by 7 bases, 15 bases remained unmatched. CDR1 and CDR2 (germline): SGHRS, YFSETQ. The CDR3 loop spans 19 amino acids. The CDR3 loop is CASSIRTSGRGGWVNEQFF. CDR3 nucleotide sequence: TGCGCCAGCAGCATACGGACTAGCGGGAGGGGGGGCTGGGTAAATGAGCAGTTCTTC. Full variable domain (remainder filled in from reference TRBV5-1 and TRBJ2-1): KAGVTQTPRYLIKTRGQQVTLSCSPISGHRSVSWYQQTPGQGLQFLFEYFSETQRNKGNFPGRFSGRQFSNSRSEMNVSTLELGDSALYLCASSIRTSGRGGWVNEQFFGPGTRLTVL.

The chain joins TRBV2 to TRBJ1-4, with a tentative D call TRBD1 (6 bases). Germline CDR1 is SNHLY and CDR2 is FYNNEI. V lost 3 bases to trimming and J lost 8 bases, with 13 bases between them. The CDR3 sequence is 14 residues long. CDR3 coding DNA: TGTGCCAGCAGTGACAGGGGTGGGGGAGAAAAACTGTTTTTT. Translation: CASSDRGGGEKLFF.

The chain recombines TRBV28 with TRBJ2-3, with 10 positions matching TRBD2. V dropped 3 bases and J dropped 6; count of bases not matched to a gene: 9. The CDR3 loop spans 16 amino acids. Germline values: CDR1 MDHEN, CDR2 SYDVKM. The CDR3 DNA reads TGTGCCAGCAGTTTTCCTAGCGGGAGTGGGGGGGATACGCAGTATTTT. It translates to CASSFPSGSGGDTQYF. The whole variable domain, filled in from reference TRBV28 and TRBJ2-3, reads DVKVTQSSRYLVKRTGEKVFLECVQDMDHENMFWYRQDPGLGLRLIYFSYDVKMKEKGDIPEGYSVSREKKERFSLILESASTNQTSMYLCASSFPSGSGGDTQYFGPGTRLTVL.

The V call is TRBV5-6, the J call TRBJ2-3; TRBD2 matches at 9 bases. The CDR3 runs 16 residues. Germline V lookup: CDR1 SGHDT, CDR2 YYEEEE. J gave up 5 bases and V 4 bases, and 11 bases lay outside the gene matches. The CDR3 spells CASSPPGAGGVDTQYF. In nucleotides, the CDR3 is TGTGCCAGCAGCCCCCCTGGGGCGGGAGGGGTAGATACGCAGTATTTT.

The V gene is TRBV6-5, the J gene TRBJ2-3, with 7 bases matching TRBD2. The V segment lost 6 bases and the J segment 2 bases; nucleotides outside the gene matches: 5. The CDR3 is made up of 14 amino acids. Germline V CDR1 and CDR2: MNHEY, SVGAGI. The DNA for the CDR3 is TGTGCCAGCAGACCTAGCGGACACACAGATACGCAGTATTTT. This codes for CASRPSGHTDTQYF.

This sequence joins TRBV7-9 and TRBJ2-5, with a weak D call TRBD2 (5 bases). CDR1 is SEHNR, CDR2 FQNEAQ, per germline (reference sequence). The CDR3 is 13 amino acids. V was shortened by 6 bases and J by 1 base, with 9 bases between the two germline ends. CDR3 sequence: CASRPGSQETQYF. In DNA, the CDR3 is TGTGCCAGCAGACCGGGAAGCCAAGAGACCCAGTACTTC.

The genes are TRBV7-9 and TRBJ2-5; the D is unclear. Looked up from germline, CDR1 is SEHNR and CDR2 is FQNEAQ (reference sequence). The CDR3 runs to 13 residues. V lost 1 base and J lost 1, with 4 bases in between. Here the CDR3 DNA reads TGTGCCAGCAGCTTAGGGGCCCAAGAGACCCAGTACTTC. Encoded protein: CASSLGAQETQYF.

The table lists this clone with a few counts. V gene TRBV11-3 combines with J gene TRBJ1-5, with no clear D. Looked up from germline, CDR1 is SGHNT and CDR2 is YENEEA. There are 14 residues in the CDR3. Trimming shortened V by 5 bases and J by 3 bases, and 11 bases separated the two germline ends. This CDR3 reads CASSARGPNQPQHF. The CDR3 DNA sequence: TGTGCCAGCAGCGCCCGGGGTCCCAATCAGCCCCAGCATTTT. The variable domain in full, completed from reference TRBV11-3 and TRBJ1-5, reads EAGVVQSPRYKIIEKKQPVAFWCNPISGHNTLYWYLQNLGQGPELLIRYENEEAVDDSQLPKDRFSAERLKGVDSTLKIQPAELGDSAVYLCASSARGPNQPQHFGDGTRLSIL.

The chain uses TRBV2 and TRBJ2-7, with TRBD1 identical over 9 bases. Germline-derived CDR1 and CDR2 are SNHLY and FYNNEI. The length of the CDR3 is 13 residues. V gave up 6 bases and J gave up 6 bases; unmatched junction bases: 6. The CDR3 sequence: CASRGDREGEQYF. DNA for the CDR3: TGTGCCAGCAGGGGGGACAGGGAGGGCGAGCAGTACTTC.

DNA for the CDR3: TGTGCCAGCAGACCCCAGACAGGGACGAACACTGAAGCTTTCTTT. This sequence encodes CASRPQTGTNTEAFF. This chain uses TRBV2 with TRBJ1-1, with 7 positions matching TRBD1. This CDR3 is built from 15 residues. V lost 6 bases, J lost 1 base, and 8 bases stayed unmatched. Germline lookup yields CDR1 SNHLY and CDR2 FYNNEI.

The rearrangement joins TRBV4-2 to TRBJ1-2, with a weak D call TRBD1 (5 bases). Per germline, CDR1 LGHNA and CDR2 YNFKEQ. This CDR3 contains 15 residues. Between the trimmed V and J ends, which lost 1 base and 4 bases, there was a span of 13 bases. This CDR3 is CASSQGGGSGYGYTF. CDR3 nucleotide sequence: TGTGCCAGCAGCCAAGGGGGGGGGTCGGGCTATGGCTACACCTTC.

V gene TRBV21-1 combines with J gene TRBJ1-5; no check of the table's D call, TRBD1, against the DNA was made. TRBV21-1 is labeled a pseudogene. The CDR3 loop spans 19 amino acids. CDR3 in amino acids: CASTTTRTEVRRGNQPQHF. In DNA form, the CDR3 reads TGTGCCAGCACCACAACCCGGACAGAGGTGAGACGGGGCAATCAGCCCCAGCATTTT.

The chain carries TRBV4-2 and TRBJ2-7; perhaps TRBD2 as D (7 bases). The V gene lost 0 bases and the J gene lost 2 bases, with 14 bases spanning the gap. Looked up from germline, CDR1 is LGHNA and CDR2 is YNFKEQ. CDR3 size: 16 residues. CDR3 nucleotide sequence: TGTGCCAGCAGCCAAGAAGGGGGAGGGAGTCCCTACGAGCAGTACTTC. This gives the protein CASSQEGGGSPYEQYF.

This chain joins TRBV7-2 and TRBJ2-1; 8 bases fit TRBD2. V was clipped by 5 bases and J by 8 bases; unmatched bases: 5. Germline CDR1 is SGHTA and CDR2 is FQGNSA. The CDR3 is 13 residues long. The CDR3 DNA is TGTGCCAGCAGCCGGACTAGCCTCCATGAGCAGTTCTTC. This translates into CASSRTSLHEQFF.

The rearrangement links TRBV27 to TRBJ2-7; 7 nucleotides line up with TRBD2. V gave up 5 bases and J gave up 5 bases; unmatched junction bases: 12. CDR1 is MNHEY and CDR2 is SMNVEV in the germline V gene (reference sequence). This CDR3 is 15 amino acids long. The CDR3 region has the DNA TGTGCCAGCAGTCCCCTACTAGCGAGGGCCCACGAGCAGTACTTC. Residues: CASSPLLARAHEQYF.

V gene TRBV9 combines with J gene TRBJ2-4, with 10 bases aligning to TRBD2. Trimming removed 0 bases from V and 5 bases from J; junction bases left unmatched: 5. Germline-derived CDR1 and CDR2 are SGDLS and YYNGEE. This CDR3 contains 16 residues. The CDR3 nucleotides read TGTGCCAGCAGCGTAGCGCTAGCGGGAGAGCAAAACATTCAGTACTTC. It yields the protein CASSVALAGEQNIQYF.

The V call is TRBV19, the J call TRBJ2-6; no clear D. This CDR3 has 16 amino acids. Germline CDR1 and CDR2: LNHDA and SQIVND (reference sequence). The V gene lost 5 bases and the J gene lost 0 bases, with 11 bases spanning the gap. The CDR3 loop reads CASSLARLSGANVLTF. CDR3 nucleotide sequence: TGTGCCAGTAGTTTGGCCAGACTCTCTGGGGCCAACGTCCTGACTTTC.

The V gene is TRBV10-3, the J gene TRBJ2-3; 9 positions agree with TRBD2. The CDR3 spans 17 residues. The J segment lost 2 bases and the V segment lost 6 bases, leaving 12 bases of the junction unmatched. Germline-derived CDR1 and CDR2 are ENHRY and SYGVKD. This CDR3 reads CAISPSGAGVITDTQYF. The DNA for the CDR3 is TGTGCCATCAGCCCTAGCGGGGCGGGAGTTATCACAGATACGCAGTATTTT.

This clone was counted a single time. The V call is TRBV5-1, the J call TRBJ2-2; 9 positions agree with TRBD1. Germline values: CDR1 SGHRS, CDR2 YFSETQ. The CDR3 spans 19 residues. V shed 4 bases and J 6 bases; nucleotides not matched to a gene: 19. CDR3 nucleotide sequence: TGCGCCAGCAGCCCTCTCCCCGGGGGGACAGGGCTGCGCGCCGGGGAGCTGTTTTTT. This encodes CASSPLPGGTGLRAGELFF.

This sequence joins TRBV18 and TRBJ1-4; D is unclear. Trimming stripped 0 bases from V and 4 bases from J, with 6 bases between. This CDR3 is 14 amino acids long. Per the germline V gene, CDR1 is KGHSH and CDR2 is LQKENI. Here the CDR3 DNA reads TGTGCCAGCTCACCACCGGAGAATAATGAAAAACTGTTTTTT. Translated, it gives CASSPPENNEKLFF. The variable domain in full, with the rest retrieved from reference TRBV18 and TRBJ1-4, is NAGVMQNPRHLVRRRGQEARLRCSPMKGHSHVYWYRQLPEEGLKFMVYLQKENIIDESGMPKERFSAEFPKEGPSILRIQQVVRGDSAAYFCASSPPENNEKLFFGSGTQLSVL.